These 3 T cell receptor beta chains were all obtained from the same sample, sequenced in a study of control samples from healthy donors and cancer patients. TCRdb's table, derived via immunoSEQ multiplex PCR, lists solely in-frame clones and lacks some. The top ten hold more than 1.2% of the sample, which has 170,000 or so clones, 90% to 95% seen once. The source material was blood. These receptors all stem from a man younger than 35 in good health.

V gene TRBV7-2 combines with J gene TRBJ1-1; D is perhaps TRBD1 (6 bases). This CDR3 has 14 amino acids. Between the trimmed V and J ends, which lost 2 bases and 4 bases, there was a span of 11 bases. The germline gives CDR1 SGHTA, CDR2 FQGNSA. CDR3 loop: CASSLNGGFTEAFF. CDR3 coding DNA: TGTGCCAGCAGCTTAAACGGGGGCTTCACTGAAGCTTTCTTT.

The chain links TRBV27 to TRBJ1-2, with 12 bases lining up with TRBD1. Germline assignment: CDR1 MNHEY and CDR2 SMNVEV (reference sequence). This CDR3 is 15 amino acids long. J gave up 5 bases and V 5 bases, and 6 bases lay outside the gene matches. The CDR3 region has the DNA TGTGCCAGCAGTCCCGGGACAGGGGGCGCTTATGGCTACACCTTC. It specifies CASSPGTGGAYGYTF.

The rearrangement joins TRBV28 to TRBJ2-5; a weak D match, TRBD1 (5 bases). The CDR3 sequence is 14 residues long. In germline, CDR1 is MDHEN, CDR2 SYDVKM. Between the trimmed V and J ends, which lost 3 bases and 4 bases, there was a span of 12 bases. The CDR3 DNA sequence: TGTGCCAGCAGTTTGGGCAGGGATATAGAGACCCAGTACTTC. Encoded protein: CASSLGRDIETQYF. Full variable domain (missing parts from reference TRBV28 and TRBJ2-5): DVKVTQSSRYLVKRTGEKVFLECVQDMDHENMFWYRQDPGLGLRLIYFSYDVKMKEKGDIPEGYSVSREKKERFSLILESASTNQTSMYLCASSLGRDIETQYFGPGTRLLVL.